The clone carrying this TCR beta chain has only a few counts. Its specificity is unknown. This record belongs to a study of cytomegalovirus exposure and HLA in healthy donors. The CDR3 has 10 residues. Trimming removed 6 bases at V and 11 bases at J, with 13 bases between. The germline V gene encodes CDR1 SQVTM and CDR2 ANQGSEA. Whole-study results and caveats: Cytomegalovirus status, reportedly, was diagnosed with high specificity and sensitivity by the classifier. Researchers catalogued approximately 160 TCR beta chains as cytomegalovirus-associated.

The PCR ran on 60 Vbeta and 13 Jbeta primers. Repertoires were generated with immunoSEQ multiplex PCR, while TCRdb's copy carries only in-frame clones and drops some. Of approximately 110,000 clones in the sample, around 75% were seen once. The sequence was obtained from a man aged 25-40 years in good health and CMV-seronegative. The chain carries TRBV29-1 and TRBJ1-1; no clear D. The sequencing sample was made of PBMCs. Written as DNA, the CDR3 is TGCAGCGTCGCACAGCGGGAGGCTTTCTTT. This codes for CSVAQREAFF.